This TCR beta chain was captured by sequencing in a study of blood T cell repertoires in COVID-19 (dated by TCRdb to 2018 to 2020). For context, the study as a whole: Samples from collaborators originated in the United States, Italy and Spain and spanned both the acute and convalescent phases of COVID-19. The prospective study material was composed of cDNA or gDNA derived from T cells, B-cell-depleted T cells, or PBMCs. The dataset comprised deeply sampled blood TCRbeta repertoires from subjects exposed to, actively infected with, or recovered from COVID-19. The repertoires were made available in a free public database intended to serve as a resource for research on the immune response to SARS-CoV-2. The samples were drawn from two sources: the first 160 participants of the ongoing ImmuneRACE study, and over 1,000 subjects contributed by 6 global collaborators. Nearly every sample came with metadata listing a de-identified subject ID, COVID-19 status, age in years and sex. Where HLA class I and class II types were available, the types were taken from metadata supplied by the sample provider, not from assay-based typing. Findings and caveats that apply to the study as a whole: How much clinical and demographic metadata was included differed by source and by participant, and the metadata was provided uncurated.

In Seattle, one collaborating source enrolled patients while the infection was active and tracked those patients longitudinally over the course of disease. The collaborating institutions used their own protocols to collect whole blood in K2EDTA tubes. Collaborator samples were shipped for TCRbeta analysis as frozen whole blood, isolated PBMCs, or DNA extracted from either sample type. After removal of 4 bases from V and 4 bases from J, the junction retains 4 bases not matched to a gene. Looking up the germline V gene yields CDR1 MNHEY and CDR2 SVGAGI. The CDR3 numbers 14 residues from cysteine through phenylalanine. Only the CDR3 part of the read is kept: 42 bases, read in frame from the first base. Concerning this clone: The target of this receptor is not known. Qualities for individual bases were not recorded, and no much larger clone is one base off.

The immunoSEQ Assay, a bias-controlled multiplex PCR, was used to amplify TCRbeta CDR3 regions from genomic DNA. The study's processing was this. Nucleated cell counts per sample were estimated from amplification of reference gene primers within the assay. To quantify the absolute abundance of each unique TCRbeta CDR3 rearrangement, sequence reads were collapsed and filtered. Productive Simpson clonality was computed per sample as the square root of Simpson's diversity index over productive rearrangements. The source is immuneACCESS, and TCRdb retained only in-frame sequences with V and J called. Part of the clones is not carried over; for the studies checked, unresolved V genes explain less than half of this, and the remainder is unexplained. D and trimming come from the DNA, and the V and J calls and clone size come from that table. This sample gives about 49,000 clones in total; around 86% of them show up just once. The ten largest clonotypes hold 20% to 25% of the sample.

The sequence links TRBV6-5 to TRBJ1-1; the junction holds 9 bases that match TRBD1. This clonotype was obtained from a woman older than 75 with COVID-19, enrolled during active disease. The source material was peripheral blood. The nucleotides read TGTGCCAGCAGTTTCGGACAGGGGTTCACTGAAGCTTTCTTT. Translated, this gives CASSFGQGFTEAFF.